The 9 T cell receptor beta chains below come from one sample, sequenced in a study of CD8 T cells in Susac syndrome. When the RNA was reverse transcribed, random hexamers were used with an input of roughly 0.45 to 1 ug. One entry per CDR3 protein results from TCRdb running MiXCR on the immunoSEQ multiplex PCR reads. This sample has 330,000 or so distinct CDR3 sequences; around 85% occur once, and the top ten carry roughly 0.21%. The sample taken for sequencing was CD8+ T cells from PBMCs. Receptors originate from a human donor with multiple sclerosis.

The chain links TRBV6-5 to TRBJ2-7, with D possibly matching TRBD2 (5 bases). Germline loops: CDR1 MNHEY, CDR2 SVGAGI. This CDR3 contains 14 residues. V was cut by 6 bases and J by 8 bases, with 20 bases left in between. The CDR3 DNA sequence: TGTGCCAGCAGAGAGGGTTCCCTAAGCCCTAAGCAGTACTTC. It encodes CASREGSLSPKQYF.

The J gene is TRBJ1-1, the V gene TRBV13, with D possibly matching TRBD1 (6 bases). V shed 10 bases and J shed 1 base, with 13 bases lying between them. Looked up from germline, CDR1 is PRHDT and CDR2 is FYEKMQ (reference sequence). This CDR3 is 13 amino acids long. CDR3 region: CATSQGQNTEAFF. CDR3 sequence (DNA): TGTGCCACCAGTCAGGGACAGAACACTGAAGCTTTCTTT.

In its sample, this clonotype was seen a few times. V usage is TRBV27 and J usage is TRBJ2-2; D is unresolved. Germline CDR1 reads MNHEY; CDR2 reads SMNVEV (reference sequence). Trimming took off 2 bases at V and 0 bases at J, with 10 bases between the two ends. The length of the CDR3 is 16 residues. In DNA form, the CDR3 reads TGTGCCAGCAGTTTAATCGCCTTCGCGAACACCGGGGAGCTGTTTTTT. Protein product: CASSLIAFANTGELFF.

The rearrangement links TRBV18 to TRBJ2-7; D may correspond to TRBD1 or TRBD2 (7 bases each). Trimming took 2 bases from V and 2 from J, leaving 25 bases between them. Germline V lookup: CDR1 KGHSH, CDR2 LQKENI. The CDR3 runs 19 residues. CDR3 DNA: TGTGCCAGCTCACCATTACAGGGGAAGATGGAGCGGGACCCCTACGAGCAGTACTTC. As protein: CASSPLQGKMERDPYEQYF.

This sequence joins TRBV19 and TRBJ2-1; D possibly corresponds to TRBD1 (5 bases). Deletions cut 3 bases from V and 5 bases from J, with 11 bases between. CDR1 is LNHDA, CDR2 SQIVND, per germline (reference sequence). CDR3 length equals 14 residues. The CDR3 nucleotides read TGTGCCAGTAGTATTAAAGGGGCGAACAATGAGCAGTTCTTC. Its protein is CASSIKGANNEQFF.

The rearrangement joins TRBV6-2 or TRBV6-3 to TRBJ2-1; D is undetermined. Germline CDR1 and CDR2: MNHEY and SVGEGT. CDR3 length: 16 residues. Trimming took 0 bases from V and 5 from J, leaving 14 bases between them. The CDR3 DNA sequence: TGTGCCAGCAGTTACTCGTTAGGGCCAGTCAACAATGAGCAGTTCTTC. Amino acids: CASSYSLGPVNNEQFF.

The J gene is TRBJ2-1, the V gene TRBV4-1; 8 bases line up with TRBD2. Germline V gives CDR1 MGHRA, CDR2 YSYEKL. The ends lost 3 bases at V and 9 bases at J; junction bases unmatched: 10. The CDR3 loop spans 15 amino acids. This CDR3 is CASSHPGTSGGEQFF. The CDR3 region has the DNA TGCGCCAGCAGCCATCCCGGGACTAGTGGTGGTGAGCAGTTCTTC.

The V and J genes are TRBV6-1 and TRBJ1-2, with D possibly TRBD1 on 5 matching bases. This CDR3 contains 20 residues. Germline V gene sequence: CDR1 MNHNS, CDR2 SASEGT. Trimming cost V 8 bases and J 2 bases, with 33 bases left between them. The CDR3 protein is CASLLHGRGGLLTLNYGYTF. CDR3 bases: TGTGCCAGCTTGCTTCACGGGAGGGGAGGGCTCCTTACTCTAAACTATGGCTACACCTTC.

The rearrangement uses TRBV12-3 or TRBV12-4 and TRBJ2-5; 7 bases map to TRBD2. The V segment lost 3 bases and the J segment 4 bases; nucleotides outside the gene matches: 5. The length of the CDR3 is 14 residues. This CDR3 reads CASSLGGRIETQYF. The DNA of the CDR3 is TGTGCCAGCAGTTTGGGGGGGAGGATAGAGACCCAGTACTTC.